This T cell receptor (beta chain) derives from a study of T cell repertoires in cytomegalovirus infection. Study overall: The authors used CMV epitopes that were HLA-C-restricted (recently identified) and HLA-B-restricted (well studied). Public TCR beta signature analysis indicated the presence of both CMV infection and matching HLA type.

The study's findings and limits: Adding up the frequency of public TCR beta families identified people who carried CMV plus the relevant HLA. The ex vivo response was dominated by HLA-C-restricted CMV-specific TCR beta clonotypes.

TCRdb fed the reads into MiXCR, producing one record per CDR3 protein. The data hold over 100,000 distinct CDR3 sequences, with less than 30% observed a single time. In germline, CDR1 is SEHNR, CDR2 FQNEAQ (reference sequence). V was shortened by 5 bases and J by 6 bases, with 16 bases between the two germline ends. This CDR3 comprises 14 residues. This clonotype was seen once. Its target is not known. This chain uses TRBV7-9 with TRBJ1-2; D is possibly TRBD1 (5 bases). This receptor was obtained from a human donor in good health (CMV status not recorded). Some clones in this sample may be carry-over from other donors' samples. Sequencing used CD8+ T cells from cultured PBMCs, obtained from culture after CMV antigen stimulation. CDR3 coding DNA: TGTGCCAGCAGCCCAGGGACCGGGACGGATGGCTACACCTTC. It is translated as CASSPGTGTDGYTF.